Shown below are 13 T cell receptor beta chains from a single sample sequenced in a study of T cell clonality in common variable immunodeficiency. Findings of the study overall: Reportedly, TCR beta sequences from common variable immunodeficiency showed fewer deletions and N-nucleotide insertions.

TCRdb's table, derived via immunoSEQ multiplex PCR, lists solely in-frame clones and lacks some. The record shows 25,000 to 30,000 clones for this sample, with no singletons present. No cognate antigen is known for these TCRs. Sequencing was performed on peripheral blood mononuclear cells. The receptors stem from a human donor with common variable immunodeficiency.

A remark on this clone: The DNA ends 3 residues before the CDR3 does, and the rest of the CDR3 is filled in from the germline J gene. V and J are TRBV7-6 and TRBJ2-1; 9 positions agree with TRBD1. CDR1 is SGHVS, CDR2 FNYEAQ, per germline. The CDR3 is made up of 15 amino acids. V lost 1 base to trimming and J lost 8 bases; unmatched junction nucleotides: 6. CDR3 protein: CASSLGDREIDEQFF. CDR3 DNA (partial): TGTGCCAGCAGCTTAGGGGACAGGGAAATCGATGAG.

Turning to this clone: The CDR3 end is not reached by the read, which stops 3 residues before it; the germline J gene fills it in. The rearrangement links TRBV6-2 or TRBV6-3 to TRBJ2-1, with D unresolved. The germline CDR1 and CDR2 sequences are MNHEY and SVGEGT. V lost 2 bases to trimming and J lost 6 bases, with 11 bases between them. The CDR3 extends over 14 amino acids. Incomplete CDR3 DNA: TGTGCCAGCAGTTACGTTCTAGACGCCAATGAG. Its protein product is CASSYVLDANE. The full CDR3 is CASSYVLDANEQFF.

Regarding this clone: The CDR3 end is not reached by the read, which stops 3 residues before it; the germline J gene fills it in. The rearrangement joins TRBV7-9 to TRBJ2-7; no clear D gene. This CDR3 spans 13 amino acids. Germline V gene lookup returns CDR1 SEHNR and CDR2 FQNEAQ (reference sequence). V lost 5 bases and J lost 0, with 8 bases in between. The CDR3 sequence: CASSLRNSYEQYF. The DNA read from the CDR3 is TGTGCCAGCAGCCTGCGAAACTCCTACGAG. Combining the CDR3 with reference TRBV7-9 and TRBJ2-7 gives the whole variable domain DTGVSQNPRHKITKRGQNVTFRCDPISEHNRLYWYRQTLGQGPEFLTYFQNEAQLEKSRLLSDRFSAERPKGSFSTLEIQRTEQGDSAMYLCASSLRNSYEQYFGPGTRLTVT.

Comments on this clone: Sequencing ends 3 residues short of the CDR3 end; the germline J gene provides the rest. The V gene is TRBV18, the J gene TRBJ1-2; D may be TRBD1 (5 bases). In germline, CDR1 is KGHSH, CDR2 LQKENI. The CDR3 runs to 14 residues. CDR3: CASSPEAQGGGYTF. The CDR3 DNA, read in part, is TGTGCCAGCTCACCAGAAGCCCAGGGCGGAGGC. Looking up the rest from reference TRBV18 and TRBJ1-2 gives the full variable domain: NAGVMQNPRHLVRRRGQEARLRCSPMKGHSHVYWYRQLPEEGLKFMVYLQKENIIDESGMPKERFSAEFPKEGPSILRIQQVVRGDSAAYFCASSPEAQGGGYTFGSGTRLTVV.

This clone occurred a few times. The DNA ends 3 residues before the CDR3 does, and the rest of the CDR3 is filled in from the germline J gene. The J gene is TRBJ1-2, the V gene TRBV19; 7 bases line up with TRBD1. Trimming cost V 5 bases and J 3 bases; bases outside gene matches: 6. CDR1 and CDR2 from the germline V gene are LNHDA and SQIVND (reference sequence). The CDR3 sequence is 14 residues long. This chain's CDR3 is CASSVGGADYGYTF. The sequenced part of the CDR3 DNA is TGTGCCAGTAGTGTAGGGGGCGCTGACTATGGC.

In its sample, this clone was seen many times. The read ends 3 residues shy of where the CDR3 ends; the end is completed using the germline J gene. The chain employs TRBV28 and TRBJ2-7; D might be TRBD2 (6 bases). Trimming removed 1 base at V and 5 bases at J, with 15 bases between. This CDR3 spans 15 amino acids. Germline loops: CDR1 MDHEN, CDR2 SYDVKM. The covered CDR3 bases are TGTGCCAGCAGTTTATCTCTAGCGACGGTTCACGAG. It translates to CASSLSLATVHE. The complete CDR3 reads CASSLSLATVHEQYF.

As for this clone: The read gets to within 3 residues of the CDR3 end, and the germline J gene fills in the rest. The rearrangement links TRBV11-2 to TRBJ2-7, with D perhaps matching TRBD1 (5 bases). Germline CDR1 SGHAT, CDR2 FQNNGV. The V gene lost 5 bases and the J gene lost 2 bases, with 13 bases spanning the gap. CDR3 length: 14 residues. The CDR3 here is CASSATRVAYEQYF. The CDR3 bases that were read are TGTGCCAGCAGCGCGACCAGGGTAGCCTACGAG.

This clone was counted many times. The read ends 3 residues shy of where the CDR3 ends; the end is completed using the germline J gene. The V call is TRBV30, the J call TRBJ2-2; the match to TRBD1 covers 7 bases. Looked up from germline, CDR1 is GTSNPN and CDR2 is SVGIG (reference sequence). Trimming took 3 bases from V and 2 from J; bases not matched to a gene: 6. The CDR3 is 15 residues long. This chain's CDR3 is CAWRRDSFNTGELFF. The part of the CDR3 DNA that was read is TGTGCCTGGAGGAGGGACAGCTTTAACACCGGGGAG. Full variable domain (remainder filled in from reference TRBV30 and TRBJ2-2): SQTIHQWPATLVQPVGSPLSLECTVEGTSNPNLYWYRQAAGRGLQLLFYSVGIGQISSEVPQNLSASRPQDRQFILSSKKLLLSDSGFYLCAWRRDSFNTGELFFGEGSRLTVL.

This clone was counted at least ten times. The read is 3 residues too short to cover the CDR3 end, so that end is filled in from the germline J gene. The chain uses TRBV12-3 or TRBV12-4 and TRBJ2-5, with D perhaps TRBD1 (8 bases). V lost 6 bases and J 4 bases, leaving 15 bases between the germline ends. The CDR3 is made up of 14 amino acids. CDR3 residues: CASSLHRGGETQYF. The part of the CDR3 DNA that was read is TGTGCCAGCAGCCTACACAGGGGGGGAGAGACC.

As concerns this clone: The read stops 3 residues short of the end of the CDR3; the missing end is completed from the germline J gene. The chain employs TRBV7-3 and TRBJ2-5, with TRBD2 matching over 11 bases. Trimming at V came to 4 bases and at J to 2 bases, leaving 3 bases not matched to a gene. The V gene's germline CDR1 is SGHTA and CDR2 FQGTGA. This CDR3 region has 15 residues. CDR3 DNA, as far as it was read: TGTGCCAGCAGCTCCCTAGCGGGGGGACAAGAGACC. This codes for CASSSLAGGQET. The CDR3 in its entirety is CASSSLAGGQETQYF.

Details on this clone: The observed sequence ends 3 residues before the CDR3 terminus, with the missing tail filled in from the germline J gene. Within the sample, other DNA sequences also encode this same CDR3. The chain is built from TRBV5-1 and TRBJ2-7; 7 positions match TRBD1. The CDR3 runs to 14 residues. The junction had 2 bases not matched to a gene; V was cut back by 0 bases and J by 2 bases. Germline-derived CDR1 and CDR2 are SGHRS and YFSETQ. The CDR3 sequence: CASSLGQGAYEQYF. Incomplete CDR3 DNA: TGCGCCAGCAGCTTGGGTCAGGGGGCCTACGAG.

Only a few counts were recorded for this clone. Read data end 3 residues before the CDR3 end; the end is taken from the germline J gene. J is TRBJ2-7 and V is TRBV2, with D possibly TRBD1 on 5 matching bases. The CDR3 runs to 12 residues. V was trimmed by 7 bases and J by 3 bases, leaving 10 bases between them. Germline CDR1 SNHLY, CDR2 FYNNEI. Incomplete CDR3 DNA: TGTGCCAGCAAGACAGTGGTCTACGAG. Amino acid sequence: CASKTVVYE. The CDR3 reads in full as CASKTVVYEQYF.

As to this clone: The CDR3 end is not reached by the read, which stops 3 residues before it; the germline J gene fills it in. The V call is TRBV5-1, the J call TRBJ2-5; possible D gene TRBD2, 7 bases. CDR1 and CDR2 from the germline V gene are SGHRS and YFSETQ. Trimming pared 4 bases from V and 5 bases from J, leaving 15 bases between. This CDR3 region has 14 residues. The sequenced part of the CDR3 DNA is TGCGCCAGCAGCCCATTCGGGGGGCCGGAGACC. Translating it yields CASSPFGGPET. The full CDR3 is CASSPFGGPETQYF.